One TCR beta chain is described in this entry. Trimming removed 2 bases from V and 2 bases from J; junction bases left unmatched: 2. The CDR3 consists of 14 residues. Germline V gene sequence: CDR1 KGHSH, CDR2 LQKENI. These data belong to a study of cytomegalovirus exposure and HLA in healthy donors. The PCR made use of 60 Vbeta and 13 Jbeta primers. The repertoire was sequenced with immunoSEQ multiplex PCR; TCRdb's copy has only in-frame clones and lacks some. Its table records roughly 40,000 clones. Sequenced input: PBMCs. The chain couples TRBV18 to TRBJ1-2; 7 bases match TRBD1. The clonotype was recovered from a man aged 25-45 years in good health and CMV-seronegative. CDR3 sequence (DNA): TGTGCCAGCTCACCAGACAGGGACAACTATGGCTACACCTTC. Amino acid sequence: CASSPDRDNYGYTF. Complete variable domain (other parts from reference TRBV18 and TRBJ1-2): NAGVMQNPRHLVRRRGQEARLRCSPMKGHSHVYWYRQLPEEGLKFMVYLQKENIIDESGMPKERFSAEFPKEGPSILRIQQVVRGDSAAYFCASSPDRDNYGYTFGSGTRLTVV.